Presented here are 18 T cell receptor beta chains from one specimen sequenced in a study of blood T cell repertoires in COVID-19. The data were produced by immunoSEQ multiplex PCR, yet TCRdb's version contains in-frame clones alone and is incomplete. The sample has more than 25,000 clones, approximately 88% seen once; the top ten hold approximately 0.51%. Sequencing used peripheral blood. These receptors were obtained from a woman aged 40 to 50 with active or convalescent COVID-19.

The chain has TRBV24-1 and TRBJ1-2; TRBD1 matches 7 bases. The CDR3 has 14 amino acids. Germline V gives CDR1 KGHDR, CDR2 SFDVKD. V dropped 10 bases and J dropped 5; count of bases not matched to a gene: 12. CDR3 nucleotides: TGTGCCACTCGGGACGGACAGGCGCTATATGGCTACACCTTC. This codes for CATRDGQALYGYTF.

CDR3 nucleotides: TGTGCCTCATCGCGAGGGTCCGGAGATACGCAGTATTTT. It is translated as CASSRGSGDTQYF. The V and J genes are TRBV30 and TRBJ2-3; a weak D match, TRBD2 (5 bases). CDR1 and CDR2 (germline): GTSNPN, SVGIG (reference sequence). V lost 7 bases and J 5 bases, leaving 16 bases between the germline ends. The CDR3 length is 13 residues. Full variable domain (missing parts from reference TRBV30 and TRBJ2-3): SQTIHQWPATLVQPVGSPLSLECTVEGTSNPNLYWYRQAAGRGLQLLFYSVGIGQISSEVPQNLSASRPQDRQFILSSKKLLLSDSGFYLCASSRGSGDTQYFGPGTRLTVL.

This clone was picked up a small number of times. The chain recombines TRBV19 with TRBJ1-6; no firm D call. CDR1 LNHDA and CDR2 SQIVND come from the germline V gene (reference sequence). This CDR3 region has 13 residues. V was shortened by 5 bases and J by 8 bases, with 10 bases between the two germline ends. The CDR3 sequence is CASSSVEDSPLHF. The CDR3 nucleotides are TGTGCCAGTAGTTCGGTTGAGGATTCACCCCTCCACTTT.

This clone occurred once. The rearrangement links TRBV5-3 to TRBJ2-2; tentatively, D is TRBD1 (6 bases). TRBV5-3 is an ORF, and what it does is uncertain. The V gene lost 4 bases and the J gene lost 3 bases, with 10 bases spanning the gap. CDR3 length equals 14 residues. The CDR3 DNA is TGTGCCAGAAGCCGGGACATAGACACCGGGGAGCTGTTTTTT. This translates into CARSRDIDTGELFF.

The chain uses TRBV10-3 and TRBJ1-1, with 7 bases aligning to TRBD1. V shed 4 bases, J shed 3 bases, and the junction held 5 bases outside the gene matches. The germline CDR1 and CDR2 sequences are ENHRY and SYGVKD. This CDR3 has 14 amino acids. The CDR3 loop reads CAISGRDSDTEAFF. As DNA, the CDR3 is TGTGCCATCAGTGGCCGGGACAGCGACACTGAAGCTTTCTTT.

This clone was seen just once. The chain is built from TRBV6-4 and TRBJ2-7; weak D call: TRBD2 (6 bases). The CDR3 length is 17 residues. Trimming pared 0 bases from V and 2 bases from J, leaving 17 bases between. The germline V gene encodes CDR1 MRHNA and CDR2 SNTAGT. This chain's CDR3 is CASSDSPLGEVPYEQYF. In DNA, the CDR3 is TGTGCCAGCAGTGACTCCCCTCTAGGGGAGGTCCCCTACGAGCAGTACTTC.

The CDR3 DNA reads as TGTGCCAGCAGCTCTAGCGGGCGGTCCTACGAGCAGTACTTC. Protein product: CASSSSGRSYEQYF. This rearrangement joins TRBV5-6 to TRBJ2-7; 8 bases map to TRBD2. Germline V lookup: CDR1 SGHDT, CDR2 YYEEEE. CDR3 length: 14 amino acids. J was trimmed by 1 base and V by 3 bases; bases with no gene match: 3.

The chain combines TRBV28 with TRBJ2-2; 9 bases fit TRBD2. CDR3 size: 19 residues. With 6 bases clipped from V and 4 bases from J, the junction kept 18 bases outside the gene matches. In germline, CDR1 is MDHEN, CDR2 SYDVKM. The CDR3 DNA follows: TGTGCCAGCAGCGGATTGGGGCTAGCGGGGAGGTATAGCACCGGGGAGCTGTTTTTT. It translates to CASSGLGLAGRYSTGELFF.

This clone came up once. The rearrangement joins TRBV3-1 (or the pseudogene TRBV3-2) to TRBJ1-2, with D perhaps TRBD1 (5 bases). Germline CDR1 is LGHDT and CDR2 is YNNKEL (reference sequence). Trimming removed 1 base from V and 7 bases from J, with 7 bases in between. The CDR3 loop spans 12 amino acids. The chain's CDR3 is CASSQGRGGYTF. CDR3 coding DNA: TGTGCCAGCAGCCAAGGGAGGGGTGGCTACACCTTC.

The chain couples TRBV19 to TRBJ1-5; the match to TRBD1 covers 7 bases. Germline V CDR1 and CDR2: LNHDA, SQIVND (reference sequence). The CDR3 contains 21 residues. The ends lost 0 bases at V and 4 bases at J; junction bases unmatched: 21. CDR3 amino acids: CASSIDRGTAGPGAPNQPQHF. In DNA, the CDR3 is TGTGCCAGTAGTATAGATCGGGGGACAGCAGGCCCAGGGGCCCCTAATCAGCCCCAGCATTTT.

V usage is TRBV9 and J usage is TRBJ2-7, with D perhaps TRBD2 (5 bases). V was shortened by 4 bases and J by 2 bases, with 19 bases between the two germline ends. Germline-derived CDR1 and CDR2 are SGDLS and YYNGEE. The CDR3 extends over 16 amino acids. CDR3 residues: CASSPTASGFTYEQYF. CDR3 in DNA: TGTGCCAGCAGCCCGACGGCCAGCGGTTTTACCTACGAGCAGTACTTC.

CDR3 loop: CASSSGTGELFF. The DNA of the CDR3 is TGTGCCAGCAGTTCAGGTACCGGGGAGCTGTTTTTT. The chain is built from TRBV12-3 or TRBV12-4 and TRBJ2-2; D not certain. This CDR3 has 12 residues. The V and J ends lost 4 bases and 5 bases respectively, with 5 bases between them.

The chain is built from TRBV13 and TRBJ2-7; D gene uncertain. This CDR3 spans 15 amino acids. Deletions cut 5 bases from V and 0 bases from J, with 14 bases between. Germline CDR1 is PRHDT and CDR2 is FYEKMQ (reference sequence). The CDR3 here is CASSPQAGASYEQYF. The DNA for the CDR3 is TGTGCCAGCAGCCCTCAGGCTGGCGCCTCCTACGAGCAGTACTTC.

The J gene is TRBJ2-2, the V gene TRBV29-1; TRBD2 matches at 8 bases. CDR1 and CDR2 (germline): SQVTM, ANQGSEA. The CDR3 runs to 14 residues. With V trimmed by 4 bases and J by 3 bases, 4 bases remained unmatched. The CDR3 sequence is CSVGRAGDTGELFF. CDR3 DNA: TGCAGCGTTGGCCGAGCGGGAGACACCGGGGAGCTGTTTTTT.

V gene TRBV9 combines with J gene TRBJ1-2; 8 nucleotides match TRBD1. The CDR3 covers 14 residues. Germline V gene data show CDR1 as SGDLS and CDR2 as YYNGEE. The trim removed 4 bases at V and 7 bases at J, leaving 9 bases unmatched. The CDR3 DNA sequence: TGTGCCAGCAGCCCTGGGACAGGTTCTGTTGGCTACACCTTC. Its protein product is CASSPGTGSVGYTF.

CDR3 region: CASSLLTGRTYEQYF. CDR3 sequence (DNA): TGTGCCAGCAGCTTGTTAACAGGGCGGACCTACGAGCAGTACTTC. V gene TRBV11-2 combines with J gene TRBJ2-7; tentative D call: TRBD1 (6 bases). The CDR3 is made up of 15 amino acids. V was cut by 3 bases and J by 2 bases, with 14 bases left in between. The germline CDR1 and CDR2 sequences are SGHAT and FQNNGV.

The gene calls are TRBV9 and TRBJ2-5, with a tentative D call TRBD2 (6 bases). Trimming took 6 bases from V and 2 from J, leaving 20 bases between them. Germline CDR1 reads SGDLS; CDR2 reads YYNGEE. The CDR3 is 16 residues long. The CDR3 region has the DNA TGTGCCAGCACCGCCGGGTGGGCGGGGCCTCAAGAGACCCAGTACTTC. This encodes CASTAGWAGPQETQYF.

The V call is TRBV7-2, the J call TRBJ2-3; 7 positions agree with TRBD1. In germline, CDR1 is SGHTA, CDR2 FQGNSA. The V segment lost 5 bases and the J segment 2 bases; nucleotides outside the gene matches: 7. CDR3 length: 15 residues. The CDR3 protein is CASSPGQITTDTQYF. CDR3 nucleotide sequence: TGTGCCAGCAGCCCGGGACAGATTACCACAGATACGCAGTATTTT.